Each of the 30 T cell receptor beta chains below was sequenced from the same sample in a study of blood T cell repertoires in COVID-19. Sequencing used immunoSEQ multiplex PCR; TCRdb keeps in-frame clones, though not all of them. This table has about 220,000 clones, around 85% appearing once. The material sequenced was peripheral blood. The receptors were sampled from a man aged 40-50 years with acute or convalescent COVID-19.

The chain couples TRBV7-2 to TRBJ2-7; 7 bases are a match to TRBD2. Losses at the gene ends were 3 bases for V and 4 bases for J; bases not matched to a gene: 12. The germline V gene has CDR1 SGHTA and CDR2 FQGNSA. The CDR3 spans 16 residues. CDR3 nucleotides: TGTGCCAGCAGCTTTTCTAGCGTGGGAGGGCCGTACGAGCAGTACTTC. Translated, it gives CASSFSSVGGPYEQYF.

This chain joins TRBV11-3 and TRBJ2-5, with D uncertain. Germline CDR1 is SGHNT and CDR2 is YENEEA. This CDR3 is 14 amino acids long. V lost 5 bases and J 5 bases, leaving 15 bases between the germline ends. CDR3 loop: CASSPTAVGETQYF. In DNA, the CDR3 is TGTGCCAGCAGCCCCACGGCTGTCGGGGAGACCCAGTACTTC.

The chain links TRBV5-8 to TRBJ1-5, with TRBD1 as a possible D gene (5 bases). Germline CDR1 and CDR2: SGHTS and YDEGEE. With 4 bases removed from V and 4 bases from J, the gap between germline ends came to 12 bases. CDR3 size: 14 residues. The CDR3 spells CASSRRGGNQPQHF. CDR3 coding DNA: TGTGCCAGCAGCCGGCGGGGGGGGAATCAGCCCCAGCATTTT.

The chain has TRBV28 and TRBJ1-1; 8 bases match TRBD1. CDR3 size: 15 residues. Unmatched junction bases numbered 13, after V lost 5 bases and J lost 8 bases. The germline V gene has CDR1 MDHEN and CDR2 SYDVKM. The CDR3, as DNA: TGTGCCAGCAGTACCCTACAGACAGGGGAAGAGGAAGCTTTCTTT. The encoded protein is CASSTLQTGEEEAFF.

This clone was found once. The V gene is TRBV6-6, the J gene TRBJ2-7, with a tentative D call TRBD2 (6 bases). Trimming removed 5 bases at V and 4 bases at J, with 12 bases between. Germline V gives CDR1 MNHNY, CDR2 SVGAGI (reference sequence). CDR3 length: 13 amino acids. The CDR3 coding sequence is TGTGCCAGCAGTCGTAGCGGATCATACGAGCAGTACTTC. This encodes CASSRSGSYEQYF.

The rearrangement links TRBV5-1 to TRBJ1-1; D is uncertain. The V gene's germline CDR1 is SGHRS and CDR2 YFSETQ. V dropped 3 bases and J dropped 6 bases, with 18 bases sitting between them. The CDR3 runs 15 residues. As DNA, the CDR3 is TGCGCCAGCAGCTCCGGACTTTCTCGCGGCGCTGAAGCTTTCTTT. Translating it yields CASSSGLSRGAEAFF.

The chain is built from TRBV27 and TRBJ2-7; the match to TRBD2 covers 10 bases. V dropped 4 bases and J dropped 2; count of bases not matched to a gene: 11. Germline-derived CDR1 and CDR2 are MNHEY and SMNVEV (reference sequence). The CDR3 consists of 17 residues. This CDR3 reads CASSWGLAGVETYEQYF. The CDR3 DNA reads TGTGCCAGCAGTTGGGGGCTAGCGGGAGTTGAAACCTACGAGCAGTACTTC.

Only a few counts were recorded for this clone. The J gene is TRBJ1-6, the V gene TRBV28; D is uncertain. V lost 7 bases, J lost 7 bases, and 11 bases lay in between. Germline V CDR1 and CDR2: MDHEN, SYDVKM. CDR3 length: 13 amino acids. CDR3 bases: TGTGCCAGCACCGTAAGCTCCAATTCACCCCTCCACTTT. This codes for CASTVSSNSPLHF.

The chain joins TRBV18 to TRBJ2-5; the D is unclear. Trimming removed 2 bases from V and 4 bases from J, with 8 bases in between. CDR1 KGHSH and CDR2 LQKENI come from the germline V gene. This CDR3 has 13 amino acids. The CDR3 protein is CASSPGLGETQYF. The CDR3 DNA reads TGTGCCAGCTCACCAGGGCTGGGAGAGACCCAGTACTTC.

The count of this clone is one. As DNA, the CDR3 is TGCAGTGCTAGTGACACGTGGGGCGAATATTCTTTCTTT. Its protein is CSASDTWGEYSFF. The V call is TRBV20-1, the J call TRBJ1-1, with D perhaps matching TRBD1 (5 bases). Looked up from germline, CDR1 is DFQATT and CDR2 is SNEGSKA (reference sequence). The V end was cut by 3 bases, the J end by 12 bases, with 20 bases between. CDR3 size: 13 residues.

The chain is built from TRBV28 and TRBJ1-5; D not certain. CDR3 length: 12 amino acids. Between the trimmed V and J ends, which lost 4 bases and 5 bases, there was a span of 6 bases. Germline CDR1 reads MDHEN; CDR2 reads SYDVKM. The CDR3 loop is CASSWRYQPQHF. DNA for the CDR3: TGTGCCAGCAGTTGGCGGTATCAGCCCCAGCATTTT.

The genes are TRBV14 and TRBJ2-1; TRBD2 matches at 7 bases. V shed 5 bases and J 3 bases; nucleotides not matched to a gene: 13. Germline V lookup: CDR1 SGHDN, CDR2 FVKESK. The CDR3 length is 17 residues. The CDR3 here is CASSLRLGGNLYNEQFF. In DNA, the CDR3 is TGTGCCAGCAGCTTAAGGTTGGGGGGGAATCTCTACAATGAGCAGTTCTTC.

The chain carries TRBV5-1 and TRBJ1-2; 8 bases agree with TRBD1. Germline CDR1 is SGHRS and CDR2 is YFSETQ. The J segment lost 4 bases and the V segment lost 3 bases, leaving 8 bases of the junction unmatched. CDR3 length equals 15 residues. The CDR3: CASSSGQGIPYGYTF. In DNA form, the CDR3 reads TGCGCCAGCAGCTCTGGACAGGGTATTCCCTATGGCTACACCTTC.

The chain uses TRBV7-2 and TRBJ2-5; 9 positions match TRBD1. The CDR3 is 15 residues long. The germline V gene encodes CDR1 SGHTA and CDR2 FQGNSA. Trimming removed 6 bases from V and 0 bases from J; junction bases left unmatched: 5. In nucleotides, the CDR3 is TGTGCCAGCAGAAACCGGGACAGGGACCAAGAGACCCAGTACTTC. Translation gives CASRNRDRDQETQYF.

V gene TRBV27 combines with J gene TRBJ2-7; maybe TRBD2 (6 bases). V shed 6 bases and J shed 0 bases, with 12 bases lying between them. CDR3 length: 14 residues. Germline V gene lookup returns CDR1 MNHEY and CDR2 SMNVEV (reference sequence). CDR3 bases: TGTGCCAGCAGCTACGGGAGAAGCTCCTACGAGCAGTACTTC. Protein product: CASSYGRSSYEQYF.

V and J are TRBV10-2 and TRBJ1-2; D might be TRBD1 (6 bases). CDR1 and CDR2 (germline): WSHSY, SAAADI. The ends were cut back, 0 bases at V and 4 bases at J, with 12 bases in the middle. The CDR3 extends over 15 amino acids. The CDR3 nucleotides read TGCGCCAGCAGTGAGTCGCCGGACAGTCTCTATGGCTACACCTTC. Translated: CASSESPDSLYGYTF.

J is TRBJ2-3 and V is TRBV29-1; 10 nucleotides match TRBD2. J was trimmed by 3 bases and V by 4 bases; bases with no gene match: 16. In germline, CDR1 is SQVTM, CDR2 ANQGSEA. The CDR3 totals 18 residues. For the CDR3, the DNA is TGCAGCGTTGTAACCGCGCTAGCGGGAGTCAGAGGGACAGATACGCAGTATTTT. Protein: CSVVTALAGVRGTDTQYF.

This chain connects TRBV4-3 to TRBJ2-7; 7 bases line up with TRBD1. Germline trimming cut 1 base from V and 0 bases from J; bases unmatched to any gene: 3. The length of the CDR3 is 15 residues. Germline values: CDR1 LGHNA, CDR2 YSLEER. The CDR3 reads CASSQGTGGSYEQYF. The DNA of the CDR3 is TGCGCCAGCAGCCAAGGGACAGGAGGCTCCTACGAGCAGTACTTC.

This clone was counted once. This sequence joins TRBV10-1 and TRBJ1-1; D uncertain. The V gene's germline CDR1 is WNHNN and CDR2 SYGVQD (reference sequence). The V end lost 3 bases, the J end lost 11 bases, and 13 bases lay between the germline ends. The CDR3 totals 12 residues. CDR3 region: CASSEVEGLAFF. CDR3 DNA sequence: TGCGCCAGCAGTGAAGTAGAGGGATTGGCTTTCTTT.

Here the CDR3 DNA reads TGTGCCAGCTCCCAGGGGCTCAATCAGCCCCAGCATTTT. Translation: CASSQGLNQPQHF. The rearrangement joins TRBV18 to TRBJ1-5; a weak D match, TRBD1 (6 bases). V gave up 6 bases and J gave up 3 bases, with 9 bases separating them. Germline lookup yields CDR1 KGHSH and CDR2 LQKENI. This CDR3 region has 13 residues.

The chain links TRBV7-2 to TRBJ1-5; 12 bases map to TRBD1. Germline V gives CDR1 SGHTA, CDR2 FQGNSA. The V segment lost 5 bases and the J segment 7 bases; nucleotides outside the gene matches: 6. This CDR3 contains 15 residues. The CDR3 protein is CASSPGTGGGQPQHF. The CDR3 DNA reads TGTGCCAGCAGCCCCGGGACAGGGGGCGGCCAGCCCCAGCATTTT.

This chain joins TRBV10-1 and TRBJ2-7, with D tentatively TRBD2 (6 bases). Germline CDR1 is WNHNN and CDR2 is SYGVQD (reference sequence). CDR3 length: 13 residues. Trimming stripped 6 bases from V and 0 bases from J, with 9 bases between. CDR3 sequence reads: CASSLGSSYEQYF. The CDR3 DNA reads TGCGCCAGCAGCCTCGGGAGCTCCTACGAGCAGTACTTC.

The rearrangement joins TRBV6-1 to TRBJ1-5, with a possible D match to TRBD1 (5 bases). Between the trimmed V and J ends, which lost 0 bases and 7 bases, there was a span of 13 bases. The CDR3 runs 15 residues. Germline lookup yields CDR1 MNHNS and CDR2 SASEGT. The CDR3 reads CASSEALIGAQPQHF. In nucleotides, the CDR3 is TGTGCCAGCAGTGAAGCGCTCATTGGGGCCCAGCCCCAGCATTTT.

The V call is TRBV12-3 or TRBV12-4, the J call TRBJ1-2, with D hard to call. The CDR3 extends over 13 amino acids. Trimming pared 2 bases from V and 8 bases from J, leaving 12 bases between. CDR3 DNA: TGTGCCAGCAGTTTACCCCCTTACGGGGGCTACACCTTC. Protein sequence: CASSLPPYGGYTF.

The gene calls are TRBV11-2 and TRBJ2-7, with D perhaps TRBD2 (6 bases). V gave up 1 base and J gave up 3 bases, with 13 bases separating them. This CDR3 has 15 amino acids. Germline loops: CDR1 SGHAT, CDR2 FQNNGV. CDR3 protein: CASSLGASEIYEQYF. The CDR3, as DNA: TGTGCCAGCAGCTTAGGGGCTAGCGAGATCTACGAGCAGTACTTC.

This chain links TRBV30 with TRBJ2-5; the match to TRBD1 covers 7 bases. V shed 0 bases and J 0 bases; nucleotides not matched to a gene: 4. The CDR3 has 15 amino acids. The germline CDR1 and CDR2 sequences are GTSNPN and SVGIG (reference sequence). Written as DNA, the CDR3 is TGTGCCTGGAGTGTAAGGGGGCTGTACCAAGAGACCCAGTACTTC. Translation: CAWSVRGLYQETQYF. Looking up the rest from reference TRBV30 and TRBJ2-5 gives the full variable domain: SQTIHQWPATLVQPVGSPLSLECTVEGTSNPNLYWYRQAAGRGLQLLFYSVGIGQISSEVPQNLSASRPQDRQFILSSKKLLLSDSGFYLCAWSVRGLYQETQYFGPGTRLLVL.

The rearrangement uses TRBV3-1 (or the pseudogene TRBV3-2) and TRBJ2-3; D not resolved. The germline V gene has CDR1 LGHDT and CDR2 YNNKEL (reference sequence). V lost 4 bases, J lost 2 bases, and 4 bases lay in between. The CDR3 extends over 12 amino acids. The CDR3 is CASSPYTDTQYF. DNA of the CDR3: TGTGCCAGCAGCCCCTACACAGATACGCAGTATTTT.

V and J are TRBV18 and TRBJ2-7; 11 bases map to TRBD1. The V gene's germline CDR1 is KGHSH and CDR2 LQKENI. The CDR3 is made up of 15 amino acids. The trim removed 2 bases at V and 3 bases at J, leaving 3 bases unmatched. The CDR3 region is CASSPRTGGRYEQYF. Written as DNA, the CDR3 is TGTGCCAGCTCACCAAGGACAGGGGGCCGCTACGAGCAGTACTTC.

The chain recombines TRBV7-3 with TRBJ2-5, with 9 nucleotides matching TRBD1. V shed 2 bases and J 2 bases; nucleotides not matched to a gene: 3. CDR1 and CDR2 (germline): SGHTA, FQGTGA. The CDR3 covers 15 residues. The CDR3 reads CASSLLGQGQETQYF. CDR3 DNA: TGTGCCAGCAGCTTATTGGGACAGGGACAAGAGACCCAGTACTTC.

A note on this clone: The junction does not match germline at one end; this may be a read error. The rearrangement joins TRBV7-7 to TRBJ2-3; 9 positions agree with TRBD1. This CDR3 comprises 15 residues. Germline V gene data show CDR1 as SSHAT and CDR2 as FNYEAQ (reference sequence). CDR3 in DNA: TGTGCTAGCAGCTTTGGGACAGGGCTTCGGGATACGCAGTATTTT. It translates to CASSFGTGLRDTQYF.